This T cell receptor beta chain was documented in a study of monozygotic twins with inflammatory bowel disease (dated by TCRdb to the late 2010s). As for the study more broadly: The complete study included approximately 28 monozygotic twin pairs: 19 IBD-discordant Danish pairs and nine German pairs, of which four were IBD-concordant and five were IBD-discordant. Each individual had, on average, about 151 000 unique TCRalpha sequences and 181 000 unique TCRbeta sequences available for analysis. Within discordant pairs, disease-associated traits were sought mainly by comparing IBD patients with their genetically identical healthy co-twins.

The method behind the library was 5' RACE. The input for every TCR library was around 3,600 ng of total RNA. For each sample, cDNA synthesis was carried out in eight separate reactions using SMARTScribe reverse transcriptase. During cDNA synthesis, template switching was used to introduce unique molecular identifiers that contained a 6-nucleotide sample barcode. Two nested PCRs of around 16 and 10 cycles amplified the TCRalpha and TCRbeta cDNA, and bead purification followed each PCR. Before amplification, the cDNA was treated with uracil DNA-glycosylase and purified using the QIAquick PCR purification kit. In the second PCR, Illumina TruSeq-compatible adapters and sample-specific barcodes were added. TapeStation and Qubit were used to check library quality and concentration, and around 5.2 ng of each library went into the pool. Sequencing of pooled libraries was carried out on an Illumina HiSeq2500 single-index Rapid Run using 2 x 100 bp reads and custom sequencing primers. The published analysis was carried out like this. PCR and sequencing errors were corrected by UMI-based consensus assembly using MiGEC version 1.2.6. MiXCR version 2.1.1 was used to carry out V(D)J alignment, clonotype assembly and CDR3 extraction. Gene usage, clonotype sharing and MAIT/NKT TCR abundance were normalised by analysing the top 1000, 10 000 and 20 000 clonotypes per sample. Diversity was computed as the inverse Simpson index with the vegan R package after downsampling to 27 000 UMIs. Paired Mann-Whitney U tests were applied to discordant twin pairs, and Benjamini-Hochberg correction was used for multiple testing. One entry per CDR3 protein sequence results from the TCRdb reprocessing of the reads, with DNA left out. The V and J calls, along with clone size, are taken from TCRdb and not from the paper's own processing. The sample table holds around 200,000 distinct CDR3 sequences. The ten top clones hold approximately 1.5% of the sample.

From each donor, a roughly 2.5 ml peripheral blood sample was collected into PAXgene tubes and stored at -80 degrees C. Without any T cell sorting, total RNA was extracted from whole blood using the PAXgene blood miRNA kit on an automated QIAcube. Peripheral blood from monozygotic twin pairs, either concordant or discordant for inflammatory bowel disease, underwent deep TCRalpha and TCRbeta repertoire profiling that used unique molecular barcoding. For every twin pair, smoking habits were documented, and each individual was categorised as a current, former or never smoker. The paper as a whole reports these results and caveats: The results gave no support for a single strong signal or clonotype linked to IBD. The analysis was unable to tell different T cell subtypes apart. Because patients received different immunosuppressive treatments, the repertoires may have picked up extra background noise and variability between individuals. Fewer clonotypes were shared with other individuals by IBD patients than by healthy twins, most markedly in patients showing signs of disease activity. Measured by the inverse Simpson index, TCRbeta repertoire diversity was lower in IBD patients than in their healthy co-twins. No difference in repertoire similarity was observed between concordant and discordant twins, possibly owing to limited statistical power.

Looking up the germline V gene (reference sequence) yields CDR1 LNHNV and CDR2 YYDKDF. The CDR3 contains 15 residues, cysteine and phenylalanine counted. DNA was not recorded. Remarks on this clonotype: Its antigen target is currently unknown.

The sample consisted of blood. The chain is made from TRBV15 and TRBJ1-2; there is no DNA to check the TCRdb D call of TRBD1. This receptor was obtained from a human donor with ulcerative colitis or Crohn's disease, or a healthy co-twin of an affected twin (not recorded which). This receptor has the CDR3 CATSRRGRTGYGYTF.